Listed below are T cell receptor beta chains from one sample, sequenced in a study of prognosis after radiotherapy for stage I lung cancer. MiXCR, run by TCRdb on the multiplex PCR reads, gives a single entry per CDR3 protein. The data show some 14,000 distinct CDR3 sequences, about 50% seen once. The starting material was PBMCs, obtained before or after stereotactic body radiation therapy (not recorded which). These receptors were taken from a donor aged 50 or older with non-small cell lung cancer. Each CDR3 is given with its conserved first and last residue. A D gene is named only where the DNA matches it firmly. Where a row states a size, it is once, few, many or the class of an expanded clone; other rows omit it.

J gene: TRBJ2-2
V gene: TRBV24-1
D gene: TRBD1
clone size: NA
CDR3 protein: CATRSGQGDTGELFF
CDR3 DNA: TGTGCCACCCGTTCGGGACAGGGCGACACCGGGGAGCTGTTTTTT

J gene: TRBJ2-3
V gene: TRBV11-1
D gene: TRBD2
clone size: medium-sized
CDR3 protein: CASSRGLAGGGTDTQYF
CDR3 DNA: TGTGCCAGCAGCCGTGGACTAGCGGGAGGGGGCACAGATACGCAGTATTTT

J gene: TRBJ2-7
V gene: TRBV7-8
D gene: NA
clone size: NA
CDR3 protein: CASSSMWVGTSSYEQYF
CDR3 DNA: TGTGCCAGCAGCTCCATGTGGGTCGGGACAAGCTCCTACGAGCAGTACTTC

J gene: TRBJ1-2
V gene: TRBV7-2
D gene: NA
clone size: NA
CDR3 protein: CASSPTVYGYTF
CDR3 DNA: TGTGCCAGCAGCCCGACAGTCTATGGCTACACCTTC

J gene: TRBJ1-1
V gene: TRBV19
D gene: TRBD1
clone size: many
CDR3 protein: CASSGTENTEAFF
CDR3 DNA: TGTGCCAGTAGTGGGACAGAGAACACTGAAGCTTTCTTT

J gene: TRBJ2-1
V gene: TRBV7-2
D gene: TRBD2
clone size: NA
CDR3 protein: CVSSFASGSYNEQFF
CDR3 DNA: TGTGTCAGCAGCTTTGCTAGCGGGAGTTACAATGAGCAGTTCTTC

J gene: TRBJ1-2
V gene: TRBV29-1
D gene: NA
clone size: many
CDR3 protein: CSVEDRDGYTF
CDR3 DNA: TGCAGCGTTGAAGACAGAGATGGCTACACCTTC

J gene: TRBJ2-5
V gene: TRBV6-5
D gene: TRBD2
clone size: NA
CDR3 protein: CASSYRRLAGGPFGETQYF
CDR3 DNA: TGTGCCAGCAGTTACCGCAGACTAGCGGGAGGGCCATTTGGAGAGACCCAGTACTTC

J gene: TRBJ2-7
V gene: TRBV19
D gene: TRBD2
clone size: many
CDR3 protein: CASSVAGQSSYEQYF
CDR3 DNA: TGTGCCAGTAGTGTAGCGGGACAAAGCTCCTACGAGCAGTACTTC

J gene: TRBJ2-6
V gene: TRBV7-9
D gene: NA
clone size: few
CDR3 protein: CASSGVGRANVLTF
CDR3 DNA: TGTGCCAGCAGCGGCGTGGGGAGGGCCAACGTCCTGACTTTC

J gene: TRBJ2-7
V gene: TRBV24-1
D gene: NA
clone size: many
CDR3 protein: CATSDPRKGGSYEQYF
CDR3 DNA: TGTGCCACCAGTGATCCCCGAAAGGGGGGTTCATACGAGCAGTACTTC

J gene: TRBJ2-7
V gene: TRBV15
D gene: NA
clone size: NA
CDR3 protein: CATSRDLSTRGYEQYF
CDR3 DNA: TGTGCCACCAGCAGAGATCTCTCGACTAGAGGCTACGAGCAGTACTTC

J gene: TRBJ2-1
V gene: TRBV6-4
D gene: TRBD1
clone size: many
CDR3 protein: CASSQTGTGVAYEQFF
CDR3 DNA: TGTGCCAGCAGTCAGACCGGGACAGGGGTTGCGTATGAGCAGTTCTTC

J gene: TRBJ2-7
V gene: TRBV30
D gene: NA
clone size: medium-sized
CDR3 protein: CAWTAGILTYEQYF
CDR3 DNA: TGTGCCTGGACGGCAGGGATACTTACCTACGAGCAGTACTTC

J gene: TRBJ2-5
V gene: TRBV28
D gene: NA
clone size: many
CDR3 protein: CASSFSSPRVQETQYF
CDR3 DNA: TGTGCCAGCAGTTTTTCGTCCCCGCGAGTCCAAGAGACCCAGTACTTC

J gene: TRBJ2-1
V gene: TRBV6-2/TRBV6-3
D gene: TRBD2
clone size: medium-sized
CDR3 protein: CASSLSGGAGLQFEQFF
CDR3 DNA: TGTGCCAGCAGCTTAAGCGGGGGGGCAGGTTTACAATTCGAGCAGTTCTTC

J gene: TRBJ2-1
V gene: TRBV6-1
D gene: TRBD2
clone size: many
CDR3 protein: CASCPRREINEQFF
CDR3 DNA: TGTGCCAGCTGCCCGAGGCGGGAGATCAATGAGCAGTTCTTC

J gene: TRBJ2-7
V gene: TRBV4-3
D gene: NA
clone size: NA
CDR3 protein: CASSQGQGSRYEQYF
CDR3 DNA: TGCGCCAGCAGCCAAGGGCAGGGGAGTCGGTACGAGCAGTACTTC

J gene: TRBJ2-1
V gene: TRBV4-2
D gene: NA
clone size: many
CDR3 protein: CASSQDLGNEQFF
CDR3 DNA: TGTGCCAGCAGCCAAGATTTGGGCAATGAGCAGTTCTTC

J gene: TRBJ2-5
V gene: TRBV29-1
D gene: NA
clone size: NA
CDR3 protein: CSSKGPQETQYF
CDR3 DNA: TGCAGCTCCAAGGGACCCCAAGAGACCCAGTACTTC

J gene: TRBJ2-2
V gene: TRBV27
D gene: TRBD1
clone size: many
CDR3 protein: CASRDRAMGTGELFF
CDR3 DNA: TGTGCCAGCAGGGACAGGGCGATGGGCACCGGGGAGCTGTTTTTT

J gene: TRBJ2-5
V gene: TRBV7-3
D gene: NA
clone size: many
CDR3 protein: CASSRQGRDQETQYF
CDR3 DNA: TGTGCCAGCAGTCGTCAGGGAAGGGACCAAGAGACCCAGTACTTC

J gene: TRBJ1-5
V gene: TRBV29-1
D gene: NA
clone size: NA
CDR3 protein: CGVADSFNQPQNF
CDR3 DNA: TGCGGCGTGGCCGACAGCTTCAATCAGCCCCAGAATTTT

J gene: TRBJ2-1
V gene: TRBV19
D gene: NA
clone size: medium-sized
CDR3 protein: CASSGGRYNEQFF
CDR3 DNA: TGTGCCAGTAGTGGGGGGAGGTACAATGAGCAGTTCTTC

J gene: TRBJ2-1
V gene: TRBV6-5
D gene: TRBD2
clone size: medium-sized
CDR3 protein: CASSYAGTRLSNEQFF
CDR3 DNA: TGTGCCAGCAGTTACGCAGGGACTAGATTGAGCAATGAGCAGTTCTTC

J gene: TRBJ1-1
V gene: TRBV9
D gene: NA
clone size: NA
CDR3 protein: CVSSPRQRGNTEAFF
CDR3 DNA: TGTGTCAGCAGCCCCCGACAGAGAGGGAACACTGAAGCTTTCTTT

J gene: TRBJ2-7
V gene: TRBV5-1
D gene: NA
clone size: medium-sized
CDR3 protein: CASSLGETVSEQYF
CDR3 DNA: TGCGCCAGCAGCTTGGGTGAGACAGTCTCCGAGCAGTACTTC

J gene: TRBJ2-5
V gene: TRBV15
D gene: NA
clone size: many
CDR3 protein: CATSREAPGQRFLAQYF
CDR3 DNA: TGTGCCACCAGCAGAGAGGCTCCGGGACAACGGTTTTTGGCCCAGTACTTC

J gene: TRBJ2-7
V gene: TRBV14
D gene: NA
clone size: NA
CDR3 protein: CASSQVMGASDEQYF
CDR3 DNA: TGTGCCAGCAGCCAAGTGATGGGGGCCTCCGACGAGCAGTACTTC

J gene: TRBJ2-7
V gene: TRBV19
D gene: NA
clone size: many
CDR3 protein: CASKPPGEAYEQYF
CDR3 DNA: TGTGCCAGTAAGCCCCCAGGGGAGGCCTACGAGCAGTACTTC

J gene: TRBJ2-1
V gene: TRBV11-2
D gene: NA
clone size: NA
CDR3 protein: CASSPSVQTSSRNEQFF
CDR3 DNA: TGTGCCAGCAGCCCCTCCGTCCAAACTAGTTCTCGCAATGAGCAGTTCTTC

J gene: TRBJ2-1
V gene: TRBV5-8
D gene: TRBD2
clone size: NA
CDR3 protein: CASSPLAGYNEQFF
CDR3 DNA: TGTGCCAGCAGCCCACTAGCGGGCTACAATGAGCAGTTCTTC

J gene: TRBJ2-5
V gene: TRBV5-5
D gene: TRBD2
clone size: NA
CDR3 protein: CASSLRISGTQETQYF
CDR3 DNA: TGTGCCAGCAGCTTGCGTATTAGCGGGACACAAGAGACCCAGTACTTC

J gene: TRBJ1-2
V gene: TRBV20-1
D gene: NA
clone size: medium-sized
CDR3 protein: CSASDGFQGNYGYTF
CDR3 DNA: TGCAGTGCTAGTGATGGATTCCAGGGGAACTATGGCTACACCTTC

J gene: TRBJ1-1
V gene: TRBV20-1
D gene: NA
clone size: NA
CDR3 protein: CSATDNPEPFF
CDR3 DNA: TGCAGTGCTACAGATAACCCTGAACCTTTCTTC

J gene: TRBJ2-1
V gene: TRBV27
D gene: TRBD2
clone size: few
CDR3 protein: CASSTAGGYNEQFF
CDR3 DNA: TGTGCCAGCAGTACCGCGGGAGGTTACAATGAGCAGTTCTTC

J gene: TRBJ2-7
V gene: TRBV7-8
D gene: TRBD2
clone size: once
CDR3 protein: CASRESGSWVYEQYF
CDR3 DNA: TGTGCCAGCAGGGAAAGCGGGAGTTGGGTCTACGAGCAGTACTTC